This TCR beta chain emerged from a study of OX40 agonist ivuxolimab in advanced cancers. Study information: An agonistic anti-OX40 (CD134) antibody, ivuxolimab, was used to treat the patients. Patients were over 65% male with ages about 23 to 80, mean 60. Overall study results and limits: Among patients with partial responses at 0.1-3.0 mg/kg, clonal expansion was among the lowest.

Assay: immunoSEQ multiplex PCR; the TCRdb copy retains only in-frame clones and omits some. Seen here are about 9,100 clones, 66% observed once, and the top ten hold about 42%. This CDR3 is built from 15 residues. V lost 2 bases, J lost 2 bases, and 12 bases lay in between. Germline-derived CDR1 and CDR2 are SEHNR and FQNEAQ (reference sequence). As regards this clone: Its antigen is not known.

The sequencing used CD4+ or CD8+ T cells sorted from blood, collected in a trial of the OX40 agonist ivuxolimab. The source is an adult with an advanced solid tumor such as melanoma, head and neck, liver or kidney cancer. This chain links TRBV7-9 with TRBJ2-5; D gene unclear. The CDR3 loop is CASSLYGREQETQYF. The CDR3 DNA reads as TGTGCCAGCAGCTTATATGGACGCGAACAAGAGACCCAGTACTTC.